A selection of T cell receptor beta chains follows, all from one sample in a study of cytomegalovirus exposure and HLA in healthy donors. Sequencing was performed with immunoSEQ multiplex PCR; in TCRdb, only in-frame clones are kept and a portion is missing. The sample lists some 68,000 clones, roughly 94% seen once, with under 1.5% in the top ten. Sample: PBMCs. The receptors come from a man aged 18 to 30 in good health and CMV-seropositive. The CDR3 runs from the conserved cysteine through the conserved F or W. A D gene is named only where the DNA matches it firmly. Not every row has a clone size; where given, it reads once, few, many or a size class.

abundance: -; j_gene: TRBJ2-1; v_gene: TRBV5-1; d_gene: TRBD2; CDR3aa: CASSWLIDSGADYNEQFF; CDR3nt: TGCGCCAGCAGCTGGCTCATCGATAGCGGGGCCGACTACAATGAGCAGTTCTTC
abundance: once; j_gene: TRBJ2-3; v_gene: TRBV5-1; d_gene: -; CDR3aa: CASSPRDKSTDTQYF; CDR3nt: TGCGCCAGCAGCCCCCGGGACAAGAGCACAGATACGCAGTATTTT
abundance: -; j_gene: TRBJ2-2; v_gene: TRBV10-3; d_gene: TRBD1; CDR3aa: CAISPGQGVSGELFF; CDR3nt: TGTGCCATCAGTCCCGGGCAGGGGGTGTCCGGGGAGCTGTTTTTT
abundance: -; j_gene: TRBJ1-5; v_gene: TRBV27; d_gene: -; CDR3aa: CASSLSRGGDQPQHF; CDR3nt: TGTGCCAGCAGTTTATCGAGGGGGGGTGATCAGCCCCAGCATTTT
abundance: -; j_gene: TRBJ2-1; v_gene: TRBV7-3; d_gene: TRBD2; CDR3aa: CASSAGLAEYNEQFF; CDR3nt: TGTGCCAGCAGCGCGGGGCTAGCGGAGTACAATGAGCAGTTCTTC
abundance: -; j_gene: TRBJ2-1; v_gene: TRBV28; d_gene: -; CDR3aa: CASSLVPLAHSYNEQFF; CDR3nt: TGTGCCAGCAGTCTAGTTCCCTTAGCCCACTCCTACAATGAGCAGTTCTTC
abundance: -; j_gene: TRBJ1-2; v_gene: TRBV13; d_gene: -; CDR3aa: CASSLGGGYGYTF; CDR3nt: TGTGCCAGCAGCTTAGGAGGGGGATATGGCTACACCTTC
abundance: once; j_gene: TRBJ2-5; v_gene: TRBV29-1; d_gene: -; CDR3aa: CSVLLAGGETQYF; CDR3nt: TGCAGCGTTCTGCTAGCAGGGGGGGAGACCCAGTACTTC
abundance: -; j_gene: TRBJ1-3; v_gene: TRBV25-1; d_gene: -; CDR3aa: CASSEYFPGSGNTIYF; CDR3nt: TGTGCCAGCAGTGAATATTTTCCAGGCTCTGGAAACACCATATATTTT
abundance: -; j_gene: TRBJ1-2; v_gene: TRBV10-3; d_gene: -; CDR3aa: CAISESGRRGYTF; CDR3nt: TGTGCCATCAGTGAGTCGGGGAGGCGGGGCTACACCTTC
abundance: -; j_gene: TRBJ1-5; v_gene: TRBV5-5; d_gene: -; CDR3aa: CASSFRDILSEPQHF; CDR3nt: TGTGCCAGCAGCTTCCGGGACATCCTATCGGAGCCCCAGCATTTT
abundance: -; j_gene: TRBJ2-7; v_gene: TRBV13; d_gene: TRBD2; CDR3aa: CASSPRAGTTPYEQYF; CDR3nt: TGTGCCAGCAGCCCACGAGCCGGGACTACCCCATACGAGCAGTACTTC
abundance: -; j_gene: TRBJ2-3; v_gene: TRBV9; d_gene: TRBD2; CDR3aa: CASSLAGTYTDTQYF; CDR3nt: TGTGCCAGCAGCCTAGCGGGGACTTACACAGATACGCAGTATTTT
abundance: once; j_gene: TRBJ2-7; v_gene: TRBV7-6; d_gene: TRBD2; CDR3aa: CASSFSGNSYEQYF; CDR3nt: TGTGCCAGCAGCTTTAGCGGGAACTCCTACGAGCAGTACTTC
abundance: -; j_gene: TRBJ2-2; v_gene: TRBV7-3; d_gene: -; CDR3aa: CASSPSDSFPGELFF; CDR3nt: TGTGCCAGCAGCCCATCGGACAGTTTTCCCGGGGAGCTGTTTTTT
abundance: -; j_gene: TRBJ2-1; v_gene: TRBV7-9; d_gene: TRBD2; CDR3aa: CASSLRGRALVNEQFF; CDR3nt: TGTGCCAGCAGCTTAAGAGGGAGGGCCCTCGTGAATGAGCAGTTCTTC
abundance: -; j_gene: TRBJ2-5; v_gene: TRBV1; d_gene: -; CDR3aa: CTSSQDGRETQYF; CDR3nt: TGCACCAGCAGCCAAGATGGCCGAGAGACCCAGTACTTC
abundance: -; j_gene: TRBJ1-6; v_gene: TRBV7-2; d_gene: TRBD1; CDR3aa: CASSLGQGRSPLHF; CDR3nt: TGTGCCAGCAGCTTAGGACAGGGGCGATCACCCCTCCACTTT